This TCR beta chain was captured by sequencing in a study of cytomegalovirus exposure and HLA in healthy donors. The study, taken as a whole, reports: Researchers reported in a later analysis that common viral pathogens appeared linked to several top clusters. In a later analysis, most CMV-associated TCR beta chains appeared HLA-restricted. TCR beta chains associated with HLA were, in a later analysis, more clonally expanded than equally common others.

The PCR had 60 Vbeta and 13 Jbeta primers. Sequenced by immunoSEQ multiplex PCR; TCRdb stores in-frame clones only, minus some. The sample consists of about 180,000 clones, about 81% of them appearing once. Though nominally healthy at sampling, donors likely had unrecorded immune exposures. The CDR3 has 14 amino acids. The ends lost 6 bases at V and 7 bases at J; junction bases unmatched: 3. Germline V gene data show CDR1 as SGHAT and CDR2 as FQNNGV. This clone was detected a few times. Its antigen is not identified. This chain connects TRBV11-2 to TRBJ1-4, with 12 bases lining up with TRBD1. This clonotype was sampled from a man in his forties in good health and CMV-seronegative. Source material: PBMCs. In nucleotides, the CDR3 is TGTGCCAGCAGGAGGGACAGGGGGCTTGAAAAACTGTTTTTT. Protein sequence: CASRRDRGLEKLFF.